One and the same sample provided the 20 T cell receptor beta chains below, sequenced in a study of T-cell reconstitution after alpha-beta-depleted transplantation in children. For TCRbeta, the library was prepared with unique molecular identifiers. MiXCR, run by TCRdb on the PCR reads, gives a single entry per CDR3 protein. Of approximately 640,000 distinct CDR3 sequences in the sample, roughly 15% were seen once. The source material was PBMCs from the stem cell graft donor, sampled from the stem cell graft. The receptors were gathered from a human donor who donated a stem cell graft to a child with acute myeloid leukemia.

Comments on this clonotype: This may stem from a read error, because a much larger clone lies one nucleotide away. The chain recombines TRBV6-4 with TRBJ1-5, with D maybe TRBD1 (6 bases). The germline V gene encodes CDR1 MRHNA and CDR2 SNTAGT. CDR3 length: 13 amino acids. The CDR3 region is CASSVGGGQPQRF. DNA for the CDR3: TGTGCCAGCAGTGTAGGGGGAGGTCAGCCCCAGCGTTTT.

The chain recombines TRBV4-2 with TRBJ2-3; a weak D match, TRBD2 (7 bases). The V gene lost 0 bases and the J gene lost 3 bases, with 13 bases spanning the gap. Germline V gene data show CDR1 as LGHNA and CDR2 as YNFKEQ. The CDR3 runs to 16 residues. This CDR3 is CASSQEGGALTDTQYF. The CDR3 DNA follows: TGTGCCAGCAGCCAAGAGGGGGGGGCCCTAACAGATACGCAGTATTTT.

A note on this clonotype: This may be a read error: a much more frequent sequence differs by one nucleotide. This rearrangement joins TRBV24-1 to TRBJ2-2, with 7 positions matching TRBD1. The CDR3 loop spans 14 amino acids. Germline V gives CDR1 KGHDR, CDR2 SFDVKD. Trimming cost V 9 bases and J 5 bases; bases outside gene matches: 8. The chain's CDR3 is CATVATGATGELFF. CDR3 nucleotides: TGTGCCACCGTAGCAACAGGGGCGACCGGGGAGCTGTTTTTT.

The gene calls are TRBV5-1 and TRBJ2-2; D is ambiguous. Per the germline V gene, CDR1 is SGHRS and CDR2 is YFSETQ. V gave up 0 bases and J gave up 8 bases, with 11 bases separating them. This CDR3 spans 14 amino acids. The CDR3 DNA reads TGCGCCAGCAGCTTGGTGGGGTCATCAGGGGAGCTGTTTTTT. This translates into CASSLVGSSGELFF.

This clonotype has a count of ten or more. The V call is TRBV7-2, the J call TRBJ1-1; D not resolved. V lost 1 base and J 6 bases, leaving 9 bases between the germline ends. CDR3 length equals 13 residues. In germline, CDR1 is SGHTA, CDR2 FQGNSA. The CDR3, as DNA: TGTGCCAGCAGCTTAGATTCGTGGGCTGAAGCTTTCTTT. It yields the protein CASSLDSWAEAFF. The entire variable domain, with the rest obtained from reference TRBV7-2 and TRBJ1-1, is as follows: GAGVSQSPSNKVTEKGKDVELRCDPISGHTALYWYRQSLGQGLEFLIYFQGNSAPDKSGLPSDRFSAERTGGSVSTLTIQRTQQEDSAVYLCASSLDSWAEAFFGQGTRLTVV.

Many counts were recorded for this clonotype. The gene calls are TRBV10-3 and TRBJ2-7; D gene uncertain. The CDR3 totals 15 residues. CDR1 is ENHRY, CDR2 SYGVKD, per germline. V lost 6 bases, J lost 3 bases, and 18 bases lay in between. CDR3 region: CAISDPGVGLYEQYF. The CDR3 coding sequence is TGTGCCATCAGCGACCCAGGCGTCGGCCTCTACGAGCAGTACTTC.

This clonotype came up many times. V gene TRBV27 combines with J gene TRBJ1-1; 7 bases map to TRBD1. J lost 10 bases, V lost 2 bases, and 10 bases had no gene match. Germline values: CDR1 MNHEY, CDR2 SMNVEV (reference sequence). The CDR3 contains 14 residues. In DNA, the CDR3 is TGTGCCAGCAGTTTAGAACCTCTAGACAGGGCAGCTTTCTTT. It encodes CASSLEPLDRAAFF.

This clonotype was seen repeatedly, ten times or more. This chain links TRBV20-1 with TRBJ2-5; 10 bases match TRBD1. The ends lost 6 bases at V and 3 bases at J; junction bases unmatched: 7. Germline V CDR1 and CDR2: DFQATT, SNEGSKA (reference sequence). The CDR3 spans 14 residues. The CDR3 loop is CSAPRDRGEETQYF. CDR3 in DNA: TGCAGTGCCCCGAGGGACAGGGGTGAAGAGACCCAGTACTTC.

This clonotype was counted at least ten times. The chain couples TRBV12-3 or TRBV12-4 to TRBJ1-1; 9 bases are a match to TRBD1. This CDR3 contains 16 residues. The J segment lost 0 bases and the V segment lost 6 bases, leaving 8 bases of the junction unmatched. The CDR3 loop reads CASRKQGALMNTEAFF. The CDR3 DNA sequence: TGTGCCAGCAGAAAACAGGGGGCCCTTATGAACACTGAAGCTTTCTTT.

The chain joins TRBV10-3 to TRBJ1-2; D is undetermined. This CDR3 comprises 13 residues. Germline CDR1 ENHRY, CDR2 SYGVKD. Trimming shortened V by 0 bases and J by 6 bases, and 8 bases separated the two germline ends. The CDR3 bases are TGTGCCATCAGTGAGTCGACTGACGATGGCTACACCTTC. It is translated as CAISESTDDGYTF.

This clonotype was seen repeatedly, ten times or more. The V gene is TRBV20-1, the J gene TRBJ2-1; D call uncertain. CDR3 length equals 12 residues. The V gene's germline CDR1 is DFQATT and CDR2 SNEGSKA (reference sequence). The CDR3 sequence is CCCVGSYNEQFF. For the CDR3, the DNA is TGCTGTTGTGTGGGCTCCTACAATGAGCAGTTCTTC.

This clonotype was counted only a few times. CDR3 nucleotide sequence: TGCGCCAGCAGCTTGGACGACAGGGGGCTATACTACAATGAGCAGTTCTTC. This encodes CASSLDDRGLYYNEQFF. The V gene is TRBV5-1, the J gene TRBJ2-1, with 10 positions matching TRBD1. V shed 0 bases and J 3 bases; nucleotides not matched to a gene: 6. Per the germline V gene, CDR1 is SGHRS and CDR2 is YFSETQ. The CDR3 totals 17 residues.

This clonotype was seen at least ten times. The chain uses TRBV20-1 and TRBJ1-3; 10 bases are a match to TRBD1. Germline assignment: CDR1 DFQATT and CDR2 SNEGSKA (reference sequence). The CDR3 runs 16 residues. Trimming at V came to 4 bases and at J to 0 bases, leaving 6 bases not matched to a gene. The DNA of the CDR3 is TGCAGTGCTACGGACAGGGGGGCGGGCTCTGGAAACACCATATATTTT. Translated: CSATDRGAGSGNTIYF.

There are many counts of this clonotype. The chain couples TRBV13 to TRBJ2-2; D might be TRBD1 (5 bases). The germline V and J ends were trimmed by 5 bases and 5 bases, with 18 bases remaining between them. The CDR3 runs to 16 residues. The germline V gene has CDR1 PRHDT and CDR2 FYEKMQ (reference sequence). CDR3 bases: TGTGCCAGCAGCGTTGGGGCGACGACGGATACCGGGGAGCTGTTTTTT. Its protein product is CASSVGATTDTGELFF.

This clonotype occurred a few times. This rearrangement joins TRBV10-2 to TRBJ2-3, with D uncertain. This CDR3 is built from 14 residues. V was pared by 2 bases and J by 0 bases, with 6 bases between. Germline V gene sequence: CDR1 WSHSY, CDR2 SAAADI. CDR3 nucleotide sequence: TGCGCCAGCAGTGAGGCCGGTAGCACAGATACGCAGTATTTT. Translated, it gives CASSEAGSTDTQYF.

This clonotype was seen repeatedly, ten times or more. The chain combines TRBV7-6 with TRBJ2-1, with TRBD1 matching 8 bases. Germline assignment: CDR1 SGHVS and CDR2 FNYEAQ. Germline trimming cut 5 bases from V and 7 bases from J; bases unmatched to any gene: 10. This CDR3 spans 15 amino acids. The CDR3 DNA reads TGTGCCAGCAGCCGCGGACAGGGTGGAAGGAATGAGCAGTTCTTC. The encoded protein is CASSRGQGGRNEQFF. The full variable domain, its missing parts supplied by reference TRBV7-6 and TRBJ2-1, is GAGVSQSPRYKVTKRGQDVALRCDPISGHVSLYWYRQALGQGPEFLTYFNYEAQQDKSGLPNDRFSAERPEGSISTLTIQRTEQRDSAMYRCASSRGQGGRNEQFFGPGTRLTVL.

This clonotype was picked up many times. The chain is built from TRBV29-1 and TRBJ1-1; unclear D gene. Germline CDR1 is SQVTM and CDR2 is ANQGSEA. Trimming pared 4 bases from V and 1 base from J, leaving 7 bases between. There are 12 residues in the CDR3. The CDR3 DNA reads as TGCAGCGTTGGTCCTGGGAACACTGAAGCTTTCTTT. This codes for CSVGPGNTEAFF.

This clonotype has only a few counts. V usage is TRBV7-8 and J usage is TRBJ2-3; 7 nucleotides line up with TRBD2. Trimming cost V 0 bases and J 6 bases; bases outside gene matches: 9. CDR3 length: 16 amino acids. CDR1 SGHVS and CDR2 FQNEAQ come from the germline V gene. CDR3 nucleotides: TGTGCCAGCAGCTTAGCTTTCAGGAGGACTAGGGATACGCAGTATTTT. Translated, it gives CASSLAFRRTRDTQYF.

This clonotype was seen at least ten times. This rearrangement joins TRBV29-1 to TRBJ1-1; D possibly corresponds to TRBD1 (6 bases). The CDR3 runs to 12 residues. Per germline, CDR1 SQVTM and CDR2 ANQGSEA. V lost 4 bases, J lost 4 bases, and 10 bases lay in between. CDR3 sequence reads: CSVAQGSTEAFF. DNA of the CDR3: TGCAGCGTTGCACAGGGATCCACTGAAGCTTTCTTT.

Ten or more counts support this clonotype. The chain employs TRBV20-1 and TRBJ1-1; 7 bases agree with TRBD1. The CDR3 has 15 residues. The ends lost 1 base at V and 0 bases at J; junction bases unmatched: 5. The V gene's germline CDR1 is DFQATT and CDR2 SNEGSKA (reference sequence). The CDR3 protein is CSARALGQMNTEAFF. CDR3 DNA sequence: TGCAGTGCTAGAGCCCTGGGACAGATGAACACTGAAGCTTTCTTT.